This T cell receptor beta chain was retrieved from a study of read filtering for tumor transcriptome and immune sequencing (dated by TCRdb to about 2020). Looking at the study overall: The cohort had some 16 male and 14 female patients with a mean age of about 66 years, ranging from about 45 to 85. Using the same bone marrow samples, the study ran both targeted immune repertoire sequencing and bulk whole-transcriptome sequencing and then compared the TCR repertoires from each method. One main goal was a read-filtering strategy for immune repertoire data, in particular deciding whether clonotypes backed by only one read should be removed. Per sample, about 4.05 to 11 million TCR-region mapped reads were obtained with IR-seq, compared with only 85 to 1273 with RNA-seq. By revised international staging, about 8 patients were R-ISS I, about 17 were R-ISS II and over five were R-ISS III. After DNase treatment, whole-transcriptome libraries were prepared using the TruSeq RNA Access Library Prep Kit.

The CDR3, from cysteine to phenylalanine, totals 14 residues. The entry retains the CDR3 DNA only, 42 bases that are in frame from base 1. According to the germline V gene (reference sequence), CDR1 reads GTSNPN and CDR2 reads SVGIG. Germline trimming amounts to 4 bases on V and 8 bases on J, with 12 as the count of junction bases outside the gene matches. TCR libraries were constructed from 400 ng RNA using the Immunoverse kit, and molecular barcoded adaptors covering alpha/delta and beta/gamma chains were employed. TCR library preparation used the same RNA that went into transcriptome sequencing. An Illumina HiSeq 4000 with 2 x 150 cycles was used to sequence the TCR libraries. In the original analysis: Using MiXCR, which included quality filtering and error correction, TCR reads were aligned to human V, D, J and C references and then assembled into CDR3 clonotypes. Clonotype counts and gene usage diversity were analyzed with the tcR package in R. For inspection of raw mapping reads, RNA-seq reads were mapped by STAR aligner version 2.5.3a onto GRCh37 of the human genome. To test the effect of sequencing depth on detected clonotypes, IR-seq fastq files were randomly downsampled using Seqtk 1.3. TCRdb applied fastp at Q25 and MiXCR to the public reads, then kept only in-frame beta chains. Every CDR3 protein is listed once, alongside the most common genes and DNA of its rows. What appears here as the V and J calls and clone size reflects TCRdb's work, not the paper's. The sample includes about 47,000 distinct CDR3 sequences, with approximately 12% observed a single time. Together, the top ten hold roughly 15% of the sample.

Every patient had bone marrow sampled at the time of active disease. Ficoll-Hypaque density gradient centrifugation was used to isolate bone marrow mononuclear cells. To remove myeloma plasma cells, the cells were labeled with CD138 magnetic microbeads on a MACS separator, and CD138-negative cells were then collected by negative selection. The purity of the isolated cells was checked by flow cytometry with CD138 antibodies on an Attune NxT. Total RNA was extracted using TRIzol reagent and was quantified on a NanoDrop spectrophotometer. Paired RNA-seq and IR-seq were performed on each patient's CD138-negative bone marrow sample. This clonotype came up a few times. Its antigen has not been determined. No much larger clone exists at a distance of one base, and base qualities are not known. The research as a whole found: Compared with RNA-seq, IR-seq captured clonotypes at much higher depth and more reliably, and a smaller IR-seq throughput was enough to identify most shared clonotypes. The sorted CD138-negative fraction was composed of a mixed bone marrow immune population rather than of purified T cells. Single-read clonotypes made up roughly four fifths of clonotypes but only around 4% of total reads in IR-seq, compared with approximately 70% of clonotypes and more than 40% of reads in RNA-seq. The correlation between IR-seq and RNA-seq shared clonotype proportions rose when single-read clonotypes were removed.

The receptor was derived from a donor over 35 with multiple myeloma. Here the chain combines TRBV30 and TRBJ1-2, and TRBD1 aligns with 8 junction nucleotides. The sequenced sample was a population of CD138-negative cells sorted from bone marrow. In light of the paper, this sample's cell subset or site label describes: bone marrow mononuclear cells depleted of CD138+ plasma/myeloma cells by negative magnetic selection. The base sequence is TGTGCCTGGATTTCTCGGCAGGGGGCATTAGGCTACACCTTC. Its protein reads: CAWISRQGALGYTF.